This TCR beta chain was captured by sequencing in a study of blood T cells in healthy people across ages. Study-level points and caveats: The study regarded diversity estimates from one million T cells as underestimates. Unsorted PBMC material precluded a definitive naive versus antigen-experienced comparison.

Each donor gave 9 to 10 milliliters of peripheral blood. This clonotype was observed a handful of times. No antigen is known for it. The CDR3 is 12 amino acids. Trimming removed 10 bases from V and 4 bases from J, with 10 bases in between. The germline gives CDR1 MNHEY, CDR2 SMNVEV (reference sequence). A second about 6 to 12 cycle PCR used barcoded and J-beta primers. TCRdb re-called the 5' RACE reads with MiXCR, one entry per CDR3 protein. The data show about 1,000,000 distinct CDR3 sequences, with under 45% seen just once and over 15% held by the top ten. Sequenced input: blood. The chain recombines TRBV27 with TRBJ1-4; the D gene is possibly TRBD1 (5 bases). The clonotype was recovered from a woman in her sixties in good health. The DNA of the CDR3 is TGTGCCACCCGGGGGTTTAATGAAAAACTGTTTTTT. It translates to CATRGFNEKLFF.